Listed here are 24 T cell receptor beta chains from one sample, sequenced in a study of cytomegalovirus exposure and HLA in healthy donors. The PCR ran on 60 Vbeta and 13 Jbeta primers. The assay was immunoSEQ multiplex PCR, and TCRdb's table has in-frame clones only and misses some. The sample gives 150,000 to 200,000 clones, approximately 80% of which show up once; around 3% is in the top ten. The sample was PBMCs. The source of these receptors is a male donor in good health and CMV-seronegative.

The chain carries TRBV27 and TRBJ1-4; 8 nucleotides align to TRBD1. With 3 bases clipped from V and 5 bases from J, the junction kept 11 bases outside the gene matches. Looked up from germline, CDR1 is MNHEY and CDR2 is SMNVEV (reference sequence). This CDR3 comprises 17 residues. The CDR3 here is CASSFRDRGMGNEKLFF. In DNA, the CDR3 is TGTGCCAGCAGTTTCCGCGACAGGGGTATGGGAAATGAAAAACTGTTTTTT.

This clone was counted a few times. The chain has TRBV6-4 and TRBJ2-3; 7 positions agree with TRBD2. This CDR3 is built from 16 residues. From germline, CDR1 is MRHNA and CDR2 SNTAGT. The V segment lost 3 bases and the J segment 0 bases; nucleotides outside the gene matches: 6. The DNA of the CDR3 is TGTGCCAGCAGTGAAGCTAGCGGTTCTAGCACAGATACGCAGTATTTT. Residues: CASSEASGSSTDTQYF.

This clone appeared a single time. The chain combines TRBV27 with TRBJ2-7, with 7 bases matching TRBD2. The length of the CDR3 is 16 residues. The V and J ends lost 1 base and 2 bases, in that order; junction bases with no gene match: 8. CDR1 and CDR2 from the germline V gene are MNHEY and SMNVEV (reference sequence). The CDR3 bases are TGTGCCAGCAGTTTATACGGGGGGAGGGGTACCTACGAGCAGTACTTC. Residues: CASSLYGGRGTYEQYF.

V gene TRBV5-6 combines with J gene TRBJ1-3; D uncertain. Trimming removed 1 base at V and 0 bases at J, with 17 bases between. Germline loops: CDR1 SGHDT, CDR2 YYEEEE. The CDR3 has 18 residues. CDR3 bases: TGTGCCAGCAGCTTGAGGTCTGCGACATTGAGCTCTGGAAACACCATATATTTT. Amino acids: CASSLRSATLSSGNTIYF.

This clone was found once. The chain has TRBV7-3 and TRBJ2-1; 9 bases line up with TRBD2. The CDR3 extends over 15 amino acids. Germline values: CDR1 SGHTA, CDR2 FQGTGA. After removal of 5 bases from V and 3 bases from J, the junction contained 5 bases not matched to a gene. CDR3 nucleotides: TGTGCCAGCAGCCGCGGGGGGGTGGGCTACAATGAGCAGTTCTTC. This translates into CASSRGGVGYNEQFF.

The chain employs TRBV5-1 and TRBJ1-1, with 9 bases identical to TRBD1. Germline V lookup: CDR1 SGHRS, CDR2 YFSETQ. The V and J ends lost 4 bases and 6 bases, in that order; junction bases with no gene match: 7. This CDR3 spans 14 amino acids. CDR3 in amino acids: CASSETGGLPEAFF. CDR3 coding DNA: TGCGCCAGCAGCGAGACAGGGGGACTCCCTGAAGCTTTCTTT.

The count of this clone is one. The CDR3 loop is CASSQDLAFPYEQYF. CDR3 nucleotides: TGCGCCAGCAGCCAAGATTTGGCCTTCCCCTACGAGCAGTACTTC. The chain couples TRBV4-3 to TRBJ2-7; D unresolved. V gave up 0 bases and J gave up 2 bases, with 11 bases separating them. Germline V gene data show CDR1 as LGHNA and CDR2 as YSLEER. CDR3 length: 15 residues.

DNA for the CDR3: TGTGCCAGCAGTGACGGTAGCCGGTATTACTCTAACTATGGCTACACCTTC. As protein: CASSDGSRYYSNYGYTF. The chain has TRBV6-1 and TRBJ1-2; D gene unclear. In germline, CDR1 is MNHNS, CDR2 SASEGT. This CDR3 has 17 residues. With 3 bases removed from V and 0 bases from J, the gap between germline ends came to 17 bases.

Here the CDR3 reads CASTGQGRDGYTF. Written as DNA, the CDR3 is TGTGCCAGCACTGGACAGGGTAGGGATGGCTACACCTTC. V gene TRBV2 combines with J gene TRBJ1-2, with 8 bases lining up with TRBD1. The germline V gene has CDR1 SNHLY and CDR2 FYNNEI. The CDR3 totals 13 residues. Trimming cost V 7 bases and J 6 bases; bases outside gene matches: 7. The complete variable domain, with remaining parts taken from reference TRBV2 and TRBJ1-2, reads EPEVTQTPSHQVTQMGQEVILRCVPISNHLYFYWYRQILGQKVEFLVSFYNNEISEKSEIFDDQFSVERPDGSNFTLKIRSTKLEDSAMYFCASTGQGRDGYTFGSGTRLTVV.

CDR3: CASSNTGTSGGGNNEQFF. The CDR3 coding sequence is TGTGCCAGCAGCAATACCGGGACTAGCGGGGGGGGGAACAATGAGCAGTTCTTC. This rearrangement joins TRBV21-1 to TRBJ2-1; the table calls TRBD2, which could not be checked here. TRBV21-1 is reported as a pseudogene. CDR3 length: 18 residues.

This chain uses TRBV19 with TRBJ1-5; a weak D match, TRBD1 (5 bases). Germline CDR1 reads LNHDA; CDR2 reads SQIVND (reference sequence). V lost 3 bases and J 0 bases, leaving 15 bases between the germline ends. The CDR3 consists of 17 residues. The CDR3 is CASSIPDSYYSNQPQHF. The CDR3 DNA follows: TGTGCCAGTAGTATCCCAGACAGCTACTATAGCAATCAGCCCCAGCATTTT.

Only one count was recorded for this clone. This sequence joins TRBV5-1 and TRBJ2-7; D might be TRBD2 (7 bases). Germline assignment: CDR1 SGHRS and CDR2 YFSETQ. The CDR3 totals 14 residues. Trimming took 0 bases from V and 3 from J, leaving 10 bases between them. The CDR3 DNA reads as TGCGCCAGCAGCTTGGGGGGAGGGGGCTACGAGCAGTACTTC. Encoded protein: CASSLGGGGYEQYF.

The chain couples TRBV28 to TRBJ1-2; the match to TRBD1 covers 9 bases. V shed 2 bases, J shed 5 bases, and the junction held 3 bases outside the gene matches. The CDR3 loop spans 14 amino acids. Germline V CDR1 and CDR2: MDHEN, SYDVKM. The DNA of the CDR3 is TGTGCCAGCAGTTTAAGAGGGACAGGGTATGGCTACACCTTC. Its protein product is CASSLRGTGYGYTF.

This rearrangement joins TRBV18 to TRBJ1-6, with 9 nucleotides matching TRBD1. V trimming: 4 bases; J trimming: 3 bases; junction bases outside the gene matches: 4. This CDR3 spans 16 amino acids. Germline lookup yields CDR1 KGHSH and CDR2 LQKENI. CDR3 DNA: TGTGCCAGCTCACGAACAGGGGGCGGCTATAATTCACCCCTCCACTTT. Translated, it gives CASSRTGGGYNSPLHF.

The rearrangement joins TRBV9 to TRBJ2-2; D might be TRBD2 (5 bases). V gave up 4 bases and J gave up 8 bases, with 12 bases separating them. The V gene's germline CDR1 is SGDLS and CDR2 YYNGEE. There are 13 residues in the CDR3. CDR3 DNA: TGTGCCAGCAGCTCTCTAGCTGGTGGGGAGCTGTTTTTT. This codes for CASSSLAGGELFF.

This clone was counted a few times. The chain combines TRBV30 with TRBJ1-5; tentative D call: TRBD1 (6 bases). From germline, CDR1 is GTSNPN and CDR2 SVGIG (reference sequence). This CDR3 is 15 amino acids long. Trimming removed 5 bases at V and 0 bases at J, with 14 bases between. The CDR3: CAWGRDNYSNQPQHF. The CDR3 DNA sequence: TGTGCCTGGGGCCGGGACAACTATAGCAATCAGCCCCAGCATTTT. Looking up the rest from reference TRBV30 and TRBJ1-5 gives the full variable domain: SQTIHQWPATLVQPVGSPLSLECTVEGTSNPNLYWYRQAAGRGLQLLFYSVGIGQISSEVPQNLSASRPQDRQFILSSKKLLLSDSGFYLCAWGRDNYSNQPQHFGDGTRLSIL.

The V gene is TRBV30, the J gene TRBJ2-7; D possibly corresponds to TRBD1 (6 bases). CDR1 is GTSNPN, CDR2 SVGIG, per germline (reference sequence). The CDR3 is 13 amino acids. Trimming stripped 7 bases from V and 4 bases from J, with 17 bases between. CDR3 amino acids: CASGTGSGYEQYF. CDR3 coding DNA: TGTGCCTCCGGAACAGGGAGCGGTTACGAGCAGTACTTC.

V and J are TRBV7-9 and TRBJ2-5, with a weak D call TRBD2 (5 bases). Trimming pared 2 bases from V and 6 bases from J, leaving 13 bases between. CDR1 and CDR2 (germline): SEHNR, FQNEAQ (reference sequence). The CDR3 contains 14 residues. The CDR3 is CASSLLDSAQTQYF. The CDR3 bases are TGTGCCAGCAGCTTACTGGACTCCGCACAGACCCAGTACTTC.

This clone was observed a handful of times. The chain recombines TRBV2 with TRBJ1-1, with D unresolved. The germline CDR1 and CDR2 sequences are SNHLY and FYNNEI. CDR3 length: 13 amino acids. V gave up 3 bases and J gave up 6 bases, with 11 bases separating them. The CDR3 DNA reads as TGTGCCAGCAGTGACCTCCTCGGGGCTGAAGCTTTCTTT. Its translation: CASSDLLGAEAFF.

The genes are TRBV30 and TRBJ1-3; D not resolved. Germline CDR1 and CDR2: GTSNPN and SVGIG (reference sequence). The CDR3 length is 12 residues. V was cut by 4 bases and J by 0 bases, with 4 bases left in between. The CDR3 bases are TGTGCCTGGATACACTCTGGAAACACCATATATTTT. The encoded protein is CAWIHSGNTIYF.

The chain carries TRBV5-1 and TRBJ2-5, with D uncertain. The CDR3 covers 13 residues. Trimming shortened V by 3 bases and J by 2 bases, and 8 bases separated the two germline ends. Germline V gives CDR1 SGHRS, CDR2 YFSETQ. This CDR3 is CASSSTIQETQYF. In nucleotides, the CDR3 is TGCGCCAGCAGCTCTACCATACAAGAGACCCAGTACTTC.

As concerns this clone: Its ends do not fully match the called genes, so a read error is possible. Here the CDR3 DNA reads TGTGCCAGCAGTTTCGGACAGAACGCTGAAGCTTTCTTT. This gives the protein CASSFGQNAEAFF. This chain joins TRBV5-6 and TRBJ1-1, with D possibly matching TRBD1 (6 bases). Germline V gene data show CDR1 as SGHDT and CDR2 as YYEEEE. The CDR3 covers 13 residues. Full variable domain (missing parts from reference TRBV5-6 and TRBJ1-1): DAGVTQSPTHLIKTRGQQVTLRCSPKSGHDTVSWYQQALGQGPQFIFQYYEEEERQRGNFPDRFSGHQFPNYSSELNVNALLLGDSALYLCASSFGQNAEAFFGQGTRLTVV.

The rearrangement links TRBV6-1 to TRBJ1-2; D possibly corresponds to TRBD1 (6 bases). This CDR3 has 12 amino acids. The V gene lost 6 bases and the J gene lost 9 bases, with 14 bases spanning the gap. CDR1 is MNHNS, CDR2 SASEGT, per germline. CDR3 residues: CASRTTGSRYTF. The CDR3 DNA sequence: TGTGCCAGCAGGACCACAGGGTCCCGCTACACCTTC.

CDR3 nucleotide sequence: TGCGCCAGCAGCTTGGGGACAGGGACTAATCAGCCCCAGCATTTT. Residues: CASSLGTGTNQPQHF. V usage is TRBV5-1 and J usage is TRBJ1-5; TRBD1 matches at 8 bases. The CDR3 runs to 15 residues. CDR1 is SGHRS, CDR2 YFSETQ, per germline. V gave up 0 bases and J gave up 4 bases; unmatched junction bases: 3.